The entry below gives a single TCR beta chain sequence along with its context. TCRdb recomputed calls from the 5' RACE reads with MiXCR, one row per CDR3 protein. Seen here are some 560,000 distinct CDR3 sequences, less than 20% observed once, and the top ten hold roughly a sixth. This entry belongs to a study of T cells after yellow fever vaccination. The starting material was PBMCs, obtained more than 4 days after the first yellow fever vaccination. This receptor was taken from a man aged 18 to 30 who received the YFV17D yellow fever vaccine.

This chain's CDR3 is CSVGIGGGYEQYF. The DNA for the CDR3 is TGCAGCGTTGGGATTGGCGGGGGCTACGAGCAGTACTTC. The chain employs TRBV29-1 and TRBJ2-7; the match to TRBD2 covers 7 bases. The trim removed 4 bases at V and 3 bases at J, leaving 6 bases unmatched. The CDR3 sequence is 13 residues long. In germline, CDR1 is SQVTM, CDR2 ANQGSEA.